The 26 T cell receptor beta chains given below trace back to one sample, sequenced in a study of beta chain features in type 1 diabetes. Study-level points and caveats: Shorter TCRB CDR3s, moderately but significantly so, were found in Type 1 diabetes patients in all four CD4+ subsets.

Expressed TCRB transcripts were sequenced because the entire RNA isolate underwent reverse transcription. Data came from immunoSEQ multiplex PCR; TCRdb stores just in-frame clones and leaves some out. The data contain over 200,000 clones, about 11% of them singletons. These receptors are not linked to any known antigen. The sequenced sample consisted of naive CD4+ T cells from blood. These receptor sequences come from a young man with type 1 diabetes.

The chain recombines TRBV11-2 with TRBJ1-1; D is uncertain. Trimming shortened V by 3 bases and J by 2 bases, and 7 bases separated the two germline ends. The length of the CDR3 is 13 residues. Germline loops: CDR1 SGHAT, CDR2 FQNNGV. CDR3 DNA sequence: TGTGCCAGCAGCTTTCCTGTCAACACTGAAGCTTTCTTT. Its translation is CASSFPVNTEAFF.

The table lists this clone with a few counts. The CDR3 region has the DNA TGTGCCAGCAGCTTGGGTACCCGGGGGGCGGGAGAGACCCAGTACTTC. Translated: CASSLGTRGAGETQYF. The genes are TRBV5-4 and TRBJ2-5, with D possibly matching TRBD2 (7 bases). CDR1 is SGHNT, CDR2 YYREEE, per germline (reference sequence). Trimming cost V 0 bases and J 4 bases, with 16 bases left between them. This CDR3 has 16 amino acids.

This clone has more than one count but fewer than ten. The chain links TRBV19 to TRBJ2-3; 12 bases map to TRBD1. Germline-derived CDR1 and CDR2 are LNHDA and SQIVND (reference sequence). V dropped 4 bases and J dropped 11; count of bases not matched to a gene: 13. CDR3 length: 16 residues. The CDR3 region is CASSTLPGQGANLQYF. The CDR3 DNA follows: TGTGCCAGTAGTACCCTACCGGGACAGGGGGCTAATCTGCAGTATTTT.

This clone turned up a few times. The chain employs TRBV6-4 and TRBJ2-3; weak D call: TRBD2 (6 bases). Germline CDR1 and CDR2: MRHNA and SNTAGT. The CDR3 is 13 residues long. The V gene lost 3 bases and the J gene lost 3 bases, with 7 bases spanning the gap. The CDR3 here is CASSEGLTDTQYF. For the CDR3, the DNA is TGTGCCAGCAGTGAGGGACTGACAGATACGCAGTATTTT.

The sample holds a few counts of this clone. This sequence joins TRBV4-2 and TRBJ1-5, with 7 positions matching TRBD1. Trimming removed 0 bases from V and 6 bases from J; junction bases left unmatched: 8. This CDR3 region has 16 residues. CDR1 LGHNA and CDR2 YNFKEQ come from the germline V gene. This chain's CDR3 is CASSQDTPTGRQPQHF. The CDR3 DNA sequence: TGTGCCAGCAGCCAAGATACCCCGACAGGGCGTCAGCCCCAGCATTTT.

This clone showed up just a few times. The genes are TRBV29-1 and TRBJ2-5; D is perhaps TRBD1 (5 bases). The J call may be wrong; the DNA end is better matched by TRBJ2-7. Germline values: CDR1 SQVTM, CDR2 ANQGSEA. This CDR3 spans 15 amino acids. CDR3 loop: CSVEDKTRSHYEQYF. For the CDR3, the DNA is TGCAGCGTTGAGGACAAAACCAGATCTCACTACGAGCAGTACTTC.

The J gene is TRBJ1-4, the V gene TRBV29-1; 7 bases are a match to TRBD1. From germline, CDR1 is SQVTM and CDR2 ANQGSEA. This CDR3 comprises 11 residues. V lost 5 bases, J lost 8 bases, and 2 bases stayed unmatched. In nucleotides, the CDR3 is TGCAGCGTTTTACAGGGGGAAAAACTGTTTTTT. Amino acids: CSVLQGEKLFF.

The V call is TRBV29-1, the J call TRBJ1-2; 7 nucleotides agree with TRBD1. CDR3 size: 14 residues. Germline CDR1 is SQVTM and CDR2 is ANQGSEA. Trimming cost V 6 bases and J 5 bases; bases outside gene matches: 12. This chain's CDR3 is CSVLTGDSFYGYTF. The CDR3 DNA reads as TGCAGCGTACTAACAGGGGACTCTTTTTATGGCTACACCTTC. Filled out from reference TRBV29-1 and TRBJ1-2, the complete variable domain reads SAVISQKPSRDICQRGTSLTIQCQVDSQVTMMFWYRQQPGQSLTLIATANQGSEATYESGFVIDKFPISRPNLTFSTLTVSNMSPEDSSIYLCSVLTGDSFYGYTFGSGTRLTVV.

The chain combines TRBV6-6 with TRBJ2-7, with 8 bases lining up with TRBD1. The CDR3 runs 15 residues. Germline CDR1 MNHNY, CDR2 SVGAGI (reference sequence). Trimming took 6 bases from V and 6 from J; bases not matched to a gene: 13. CDR3 sequence (DNA): TGTGCCAGCAGCCCCGGGGGACAGGAGAGGCCCGAGCAGTACTTC. Its translation: CASSPGGQERPEQYF.

The V and J genes are TRBV14 and TRBJ2-2; D is unclear. Germline V lookup: CDR1 SGHDN, CDR2 FVKESK. The CDR3 contains 13 residues. With 6 bases removed from V and 4 bases from J, the gap between germline ends came to 9 bases. CDR3 in DNA: TGTGCCAGCAGTCAGGTATCCACCGGGGAGCTGTTTTTT. This sequence encodes CASSQVSTGELFF. Based on the CDR3 plus reference TRBV14 and TRBJ2-2, the full variable domain is EAGVTQFPSHSVIEKGQTVTLRCDPISGHDNLYWYRRVMGKEIKFLLHFVKESKQDESGMPNNRFLAERTGGTYSTLKVQPAELEDSGVYFCASSQVSTGELFFGEGSRLTVL.

This clone showed up just a few times. Here the CDR3 DNA reads TGTGCCAGCAGACCCAGCGGGGGGACTTACAATGAGCAGTTCTTC. Its protein is CASRPSGGTYNEQFF. This sequence joins TRBV28 and TRBJ2-1, with 9 bases matching TRBD2. Unmatched junction bases numbered 7, after V lost 6 bases and J lost 4 bases. The germline gives CDR1 MDHEN, CDR2 SYDVKM. CDR3 length equals 15 residues.

This clone came up a few times. The V and J genes are TRBV11-2 and TRBJ2-5; the match to TRBD2 covers 7 bases. Germline V gene sequence: CDR1 SGHAT, CDR2 FQNNGV. The CDR3 sequence is 16 residues long. V shed 1 base and J 0 bases; nucleotides not matched to a gene: 5. CDR3 coding DNA: TGTGCCAGCAGCTTAGTCTCGGGGGGAAACCAAGAGACCCAGTACTTC. Translated: CASSLVSGGNQETQYF.

This clone was recorded a few times. This rearrangement joins TRBV6-5 to TRBJ1-5; D gene uncertain. CDR3 length: 12 residues. Germline V gene sequence: CDR1 MNHEY, CDR2 SVGAGI. The V gene lost 3 bases and the J gene lost 7 bases, with 7 bases spanning the gap. The CDR3 sequence is CASSYRSQPQHF. The CDR3 DNA sequence: TGTGCCAGCAGTTATAGATCACAGCCCCAGCATTTT.

A few counts support this clone. This chain links TRBV29-1 with TRBJ2-1, with D uncertain. Trimming took off 3 bases at V and 0 bases at J, with 9 bases between the two ends. CDR1 and CDR2 from the germline V gene are SQVTM and ANQGSEA. The CDR3 runs to 14 residues. CDR3 in amino acids: CSVDGYLSYNEQFF. CDR3 nucleotides: TGCAGCGTTGACGGGTATCTCTCCTACAATGAGCAGTTCTTC.

CDR3 sequence reads: CASSEAGTANEKLFF. Here the CDR3 DNA reads TGTGCCAGCAGTGAAGCGGGGACAGCTAATGAAAAACTGTTTTTT. The J gene is TRBJ1-4, the V gene TRBV2; TRBD1 matches 7 bases. With 0 bases clipped from V and 3 bases from J, the junction kept 1 base outside the gene matches. The germline gives CDR1 SNHLY, CDR2 FYNNEI. This CDR3 has 15 amino acids.

DNA of the CDR3: TGCGCCAGCAGCTTGGTTGGCGGTTCCTACGAGCAGTACTTC. Encoded protein: CASSLVGGSYEQYF. The rearrangement uses TRBV5-1 and TRBJ2-7; D is unclear. V gave up 0 bases and J gave up 1 base, with 8 bases separating them. The CDR3 is made up of 14 amino acids. Germline V gives CDR1 SGHRS, CDR2 YFSETQ.

The chain recombines TRBV7-2 with TRBJ2-6, with a weak D call TRBD1 (6 bases). This CDR3 has 15 residues. Germline CDR1 SGHTA, CDR2 FQGNSA. Trimming stripped 1 base from V and 4 bases from J, with 8 bases between. The CDR3 is CASSLGRGGANVLTF. The DNA for the CDR3 is TGTGCCAGCAGCTTAGGCAGGGGAGGGGCCAACGTCCTGACTTTC.

The chain couples TRBV4-2 to TRBJ2-7; TRBD2 matches 8 bases. The junction had 12 bases not matched to a gene; V was cut back by 0 bases and J by 5 bases. The germline V gene encodes CDR1 LGHNA and CDR2 YNFKEQ. CDR3 size: 17 residues. CDR3 DNA: TGTGCCAGCAGCCAAGACAGCGGCGGGACTAGGGCGGACGAGCAGTACTTC. Amino acids: CASSQDSGGTRADEQYF.

This clone was detected only a few times. This chain links TRBV4-2 with TRBJ2-5; the D gene is possibly TRBD2 (5 bases). V was pared by 3 bases and J by 5 bases, with 16 bases between. CDR1 and CDR2 (germline): LGHNA, YNFKEQ. There are 15 residues in the CDR3. The CDR3 sequence: CASSHDAVSGETQYF. CDR3 bases: TGTGCCAGCAGCCATGACGCGGTTTCGGGGGAGACCCAGTACTTC.

CDR3 nucleotide sequence: TGTGCCAGCAGCTTAGCTATCTCCGGGGCCCAGTACTTC. It translates to CASSLAISGAQYF. The chain carries TRBV7-2 and TRBJ2-5; a possible D gene is TRBD2 (5 bases). Germline CDR1 and CDR2: SGHTA and FQGNSA. V lost 0 bases to trimming and J lost 9 bases, with 11 bases between them. This CDR3 contains 13 residues. The variable domain in full, completed from reference TRBV7-2 and TRBJ2-5, reads GAGVSQSPSNKVTEKGKDVELRCDPISGHTALYWYRQSLGQGLEFLIYFQGNSAPDKSGLPSDRFSAERTGGSVSTLTIQRTQQEDSAVYLCASSLAISGAQYFGPGTRLLVL.

The genes are TRBV2 and TRBJ1-1; tentative D call: TRBD1 (5 bases). CDR1 is SNHLY, CDR2 FYNNEI, per germline. The CDR3 consists of 13 residues. Trimming took 7 bases from V and 4 from J, leaving 13 bases between them. CDR3 DNA sequence: TGTGCCAGCAATCCCAGGGTGGGCACTGAAGCTTTCTTT. This encodes CASNPRVGTEAFF.

The chain carries TRBV7-3 and TRBJ2-7; D perhaps matches TRBD1 (7 bases). V lost 2 bases and J 4 bases, leaving 18 bases between the germline ends. Germline-derived CDR1 and CDR2 are SGHTA and FQGTGA. The CDR3 has 16 amino acids. CDR3 DNA: TGTGCCAGCAGCTTAGGCCCGGCAGGGGGGTCTTACGAGCAGTACTTC. It encodes CASSLGPAGGSYEQYF.

J is TRBJ2-7 and V is TRBV7-3; 7 bases are a match to TRBD2. The germline V gene encodes CDR1 SGHTA and CDR2 FQGTGA. This CDR3 is 12 amino acids long. The CDR3 here is CVRLAPMYEQYF. The CDR3 nucleotides are TGTGTCCGACTAGCTCCTATGTACGAGCAGTACTTC.

This clone has a handful of counts. Other DNA sequences in the sample encode the same CDR3. V gene TRBV27 combines with J gene TRBJ1-2; weak D call: TRBD1 (6 bases). This CDR3 is built from 13 residues. Trimming took 5 bases from V and 3 from J, leaving 10 bases between them. The germline gives CDR1 MNHEY, CDR2 SMNVEV (reference sequence). The CDR3 here is CASSAQGYYGYTF. In DNA form, the CDR3 reads TGTGCCAGCAGTGCACAGGGCTACTATGGCTACACCTTC.

This chain uses TRBV2 with TRBJ2-7; 9 bases fit TRBD1. The CDR3 loop spans 14 amino acids. The J segment lost 3 bases and the V segment lost 4 bases, leaving 4 bases of the junction unmatched. Germline V gives CDR1 SNHLY, CDR2 FYNNEI. The CDR3 region has the DNA TGTGCCAGCAGTGGACAGGGGGAAGACTACGAGCAGTACTTC. As protein: CASSGQGEDYEQYF. Full variable domain (missing parts from reference TRBV2 and TRBJ2-7): EPEVTQTPSHQVTQMGQEVILRCVPISNHLYFYWYRQILGQKVEFLVSFYNNEISEKSEIFDDQFSVERPDGSNFTLKIRSTKLEDSAMYFCASSGQGEDYEQYFGPGTRLTVT.

This clone was detected only a few times. The chain combines TRBV18 with TRBJ2-5; D might be TRBD1 (6 bases). CDR1 is KGHSH, CDR2 LQKENI, per germline. The CDR3 is 13 residues long. V lost 2 bases and J 5 bases, leaving 9 bases between the germline ends. The CDR3 here is CASSPGGSETQYF. As DNA, the CDR3 is TGTGCCAGCTCACCAGGGGGCTCGGAGACCCAGTACTTC.